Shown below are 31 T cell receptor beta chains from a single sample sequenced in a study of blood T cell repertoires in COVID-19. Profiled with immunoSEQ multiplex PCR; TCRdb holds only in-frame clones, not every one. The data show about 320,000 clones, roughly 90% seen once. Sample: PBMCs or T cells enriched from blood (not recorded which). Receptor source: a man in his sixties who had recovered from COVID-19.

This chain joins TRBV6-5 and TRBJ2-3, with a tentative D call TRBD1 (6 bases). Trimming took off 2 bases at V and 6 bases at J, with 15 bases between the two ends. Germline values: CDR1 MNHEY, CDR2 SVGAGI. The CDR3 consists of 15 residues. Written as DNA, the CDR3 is TGTGCCAGCAGTTACCAGGGGCTAGCCGGGGATACGCAGTATTTT. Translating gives CASSYQGLAGDTQYF.

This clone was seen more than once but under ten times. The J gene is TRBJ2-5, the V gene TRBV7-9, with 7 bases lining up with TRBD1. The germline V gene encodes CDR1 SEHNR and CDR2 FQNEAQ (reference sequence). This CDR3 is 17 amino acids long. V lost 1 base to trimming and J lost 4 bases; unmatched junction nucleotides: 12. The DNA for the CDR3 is TGTGCCAGCAGCTTAGGACTGGACAGGCGGGTAGGAGAGACCCAGTACTTC. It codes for CASSLGLDRRVGETQYF.

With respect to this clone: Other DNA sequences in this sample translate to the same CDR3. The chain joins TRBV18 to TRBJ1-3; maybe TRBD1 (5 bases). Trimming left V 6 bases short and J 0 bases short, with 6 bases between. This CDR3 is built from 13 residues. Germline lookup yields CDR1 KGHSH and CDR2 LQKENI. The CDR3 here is CASSDSSGNTIYF. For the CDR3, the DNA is TGTGCCAGCTCCGACAGCTCTGGAAACACCATATATTTT.

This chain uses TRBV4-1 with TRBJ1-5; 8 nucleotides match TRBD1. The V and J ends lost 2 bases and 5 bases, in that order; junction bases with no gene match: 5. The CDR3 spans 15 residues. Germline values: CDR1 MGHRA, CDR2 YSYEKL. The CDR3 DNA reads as TGCGCCAGCAGCCAACAGGACAGGGAGGATCAGCCCCAGCATTTT. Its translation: CASSQQDREDQPQHF.

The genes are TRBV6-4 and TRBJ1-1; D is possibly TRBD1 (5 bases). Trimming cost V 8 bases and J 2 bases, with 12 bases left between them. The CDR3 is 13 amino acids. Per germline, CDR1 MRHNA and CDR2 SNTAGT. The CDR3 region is CASSRGLNTEAFF. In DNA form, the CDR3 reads TGTGCCAGCTCCCGGGGACTTAACACTGAAGCTTTCTTT.

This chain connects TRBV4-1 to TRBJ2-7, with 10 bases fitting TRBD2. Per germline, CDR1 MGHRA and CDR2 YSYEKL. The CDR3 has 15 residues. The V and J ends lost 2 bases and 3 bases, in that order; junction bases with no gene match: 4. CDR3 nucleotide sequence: TGCGCCAGCAGCCAATTAGCGGGAGGAATCTACGAGCAGTACTTC. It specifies CASSQLAGGIYEQYF.

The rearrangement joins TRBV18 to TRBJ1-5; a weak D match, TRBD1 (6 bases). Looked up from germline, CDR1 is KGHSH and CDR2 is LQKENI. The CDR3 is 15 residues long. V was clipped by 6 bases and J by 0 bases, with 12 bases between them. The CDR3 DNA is TGTGCCAGCTCTCCGGACAGTTATAGCAATCAGCCCCAGCATTTT. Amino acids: CASSPDSYSNQPQHF.

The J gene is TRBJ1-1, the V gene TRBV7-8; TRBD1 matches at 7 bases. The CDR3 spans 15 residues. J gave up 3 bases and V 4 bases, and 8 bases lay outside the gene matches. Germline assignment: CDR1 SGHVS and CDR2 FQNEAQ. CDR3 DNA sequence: TGTGCCAGCAGCTCCCAGTCTACAGGGGACACTGAAGCTTTCTTT. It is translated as CASSSQSTGDTEAFF.

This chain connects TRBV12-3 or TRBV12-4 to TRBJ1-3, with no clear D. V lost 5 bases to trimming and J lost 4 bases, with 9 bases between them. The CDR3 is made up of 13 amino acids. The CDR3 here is CASSMSTGNTIYF. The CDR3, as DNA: TGTGCCAGCAGTATGTCTACGGGAAACACCATATATTTT.

The CDR3 loop is CASSLGGGVGETQYF. The CDR3 DNA is TGTGCCAGCAGCTTAGGGGGCGGGGTTGGGGAGACCCAGTACTTC. The chain has TRBV7-6 and TRBJ2-5, with TRBD2 as a possible D gene (6 bases). Germline V lookup: CDR1 SGHVS, CDR2 FNYEAQ. CDR3 length equals 15 residues. V lost 1 base to trimming and J lost 5 bases, with 14 bases between them. Combining the CDR3 with reference TRBV7-6 and TRBJ2-5 gives the whole variable domain GAGVSQSPRYKVTKRGQDVALRCDPISGHVSLYWYRQALGQGPEFLTYFNYEAQQDKSGLPNDRFSAERPEGSISTLTIQRTEQRDSAMYRCASSLGGGVGETQYFGPGTRLLVL.

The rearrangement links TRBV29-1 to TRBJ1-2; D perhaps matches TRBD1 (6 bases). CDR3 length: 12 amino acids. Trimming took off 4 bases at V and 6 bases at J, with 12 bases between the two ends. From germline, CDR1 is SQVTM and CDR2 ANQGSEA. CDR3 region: CSVAGQSDGYTF. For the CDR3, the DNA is TGCAGCGTTGCCGGACAGTCTGATGGCTACACCTTC.

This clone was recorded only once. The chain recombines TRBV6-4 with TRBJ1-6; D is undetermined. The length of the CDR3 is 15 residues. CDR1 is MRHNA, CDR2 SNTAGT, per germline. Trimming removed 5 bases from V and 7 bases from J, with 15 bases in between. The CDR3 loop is CASSRTRDANSPLHF. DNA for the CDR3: TGTGCCAGCAGTCGAACGCGGGATGCAAATTCACCCCTCCACTTT.

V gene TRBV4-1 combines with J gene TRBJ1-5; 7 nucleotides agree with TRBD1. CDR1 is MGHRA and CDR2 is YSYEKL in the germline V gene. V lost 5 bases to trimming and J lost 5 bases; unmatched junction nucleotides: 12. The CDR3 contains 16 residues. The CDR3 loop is CASSVEGDSIHQPQHF. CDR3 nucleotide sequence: TGCGCCAGCAGCGTCGAAGGGGACAGCATTCATCAGCCCCAGCATTTT.

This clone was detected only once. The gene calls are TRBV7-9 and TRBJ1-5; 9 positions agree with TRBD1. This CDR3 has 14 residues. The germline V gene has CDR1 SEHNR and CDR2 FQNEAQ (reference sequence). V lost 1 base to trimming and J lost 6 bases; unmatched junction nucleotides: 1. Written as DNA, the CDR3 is TGTGCCAGCAGCTTAGTGGGACAGGGTCAGCCCCAGCATTTT. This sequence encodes CASSLVGQGQPQHF. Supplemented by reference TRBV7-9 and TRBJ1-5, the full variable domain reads DTGVSQNPRHKITKRGQNVTFRCDPISEHNRLYWYRQTLGQGPEFLTYFQNEAQLEKSRLLSDRFSAERPKGSFSTLEIQRTEQGDSAMYLCASSLVGQGQPQHFGDGTRLSIL.

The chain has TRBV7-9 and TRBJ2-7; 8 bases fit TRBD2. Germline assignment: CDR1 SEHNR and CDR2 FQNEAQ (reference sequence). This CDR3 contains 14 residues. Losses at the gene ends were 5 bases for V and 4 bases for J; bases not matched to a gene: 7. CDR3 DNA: TGTGCCAGCAGCCCCCCAGCGGGGGATTACGAGCAGTACTTC. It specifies CASSPPAGDYEQYF.

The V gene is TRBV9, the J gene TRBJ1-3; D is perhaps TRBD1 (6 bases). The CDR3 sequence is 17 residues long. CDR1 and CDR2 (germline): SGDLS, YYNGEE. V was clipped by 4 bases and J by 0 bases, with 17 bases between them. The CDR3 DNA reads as TGTGCCAGCAGCCCAGAGGGCGGACAGACCTCTGGAAACACCATATATTTT. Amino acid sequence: CASSPEGGQTSGNTIYF.

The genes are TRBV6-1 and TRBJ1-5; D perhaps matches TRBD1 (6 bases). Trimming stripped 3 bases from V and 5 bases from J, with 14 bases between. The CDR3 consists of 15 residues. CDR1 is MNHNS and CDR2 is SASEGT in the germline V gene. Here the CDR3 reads CASSDDGTPYQPQHF. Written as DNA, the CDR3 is TGTGCCAGCAGTGACGACGGGACACCTTATCAGCCCCAGCATTTT.

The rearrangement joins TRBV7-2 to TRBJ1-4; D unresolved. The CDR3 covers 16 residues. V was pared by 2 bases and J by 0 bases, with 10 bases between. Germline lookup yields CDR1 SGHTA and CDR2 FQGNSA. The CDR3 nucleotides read TGTGCCAGCAGCTTATATTACGGTGCAACTAATGAAAAACTGTTTTTT. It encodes CASSLYYGATNEKLFF.

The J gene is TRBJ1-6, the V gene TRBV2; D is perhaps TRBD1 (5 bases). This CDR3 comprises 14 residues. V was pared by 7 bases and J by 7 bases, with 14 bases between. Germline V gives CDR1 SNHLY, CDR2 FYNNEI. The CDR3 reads CASTGRGGNSPLHF. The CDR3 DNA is TGTGCCAGCACGGGTAGGGGAGGGAATTCACCCCTCCACTTT.

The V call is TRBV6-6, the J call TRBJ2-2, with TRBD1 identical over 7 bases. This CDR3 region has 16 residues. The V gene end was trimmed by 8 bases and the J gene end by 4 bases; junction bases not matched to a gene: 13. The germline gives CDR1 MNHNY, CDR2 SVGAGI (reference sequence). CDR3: CASGYSKGAVTGELFF. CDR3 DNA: TGTGCCAGCGGCTACAGCAAGGGGGCGGTCACCGGGGAGCTGTTTTTT.

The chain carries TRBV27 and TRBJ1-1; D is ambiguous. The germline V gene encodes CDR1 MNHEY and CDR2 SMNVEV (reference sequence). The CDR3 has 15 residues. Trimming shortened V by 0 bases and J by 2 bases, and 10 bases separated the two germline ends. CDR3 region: CASSLSRGVNTEAFF. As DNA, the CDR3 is TGTGCCAGCAGTTTATCTCGTGGAGTCAACACTGAAGCTTTCTTT.

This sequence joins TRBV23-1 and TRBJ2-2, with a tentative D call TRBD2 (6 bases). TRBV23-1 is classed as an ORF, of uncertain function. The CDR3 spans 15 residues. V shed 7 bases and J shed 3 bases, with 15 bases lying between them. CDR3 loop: CASIEGRGDTGELFF. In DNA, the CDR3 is TGCGCCAGCATTGAGGGGCGGGGAGACACCGGGGAGCTGTTTTTT.

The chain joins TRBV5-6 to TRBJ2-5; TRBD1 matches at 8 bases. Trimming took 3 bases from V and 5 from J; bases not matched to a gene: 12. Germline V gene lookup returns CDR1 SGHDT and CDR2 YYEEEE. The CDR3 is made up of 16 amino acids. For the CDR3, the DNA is TGTGCCAGCAGCTCAACTCTCTGGCAGGGGGCGGAGACCCAGTACTTC. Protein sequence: CASSSTLWQGAETQYF. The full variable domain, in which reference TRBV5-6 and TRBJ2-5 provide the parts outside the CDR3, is DAGVTQSPTHLIKTRGQQVTLRCSPKSGHDTVSWYQQALGQGPQFIFQYYEEEERQRGNFPDRFSGHQFPNYSSELNVNALLLGDSALYLCASSSTLWQGAETQYFGPGTRLLVL.

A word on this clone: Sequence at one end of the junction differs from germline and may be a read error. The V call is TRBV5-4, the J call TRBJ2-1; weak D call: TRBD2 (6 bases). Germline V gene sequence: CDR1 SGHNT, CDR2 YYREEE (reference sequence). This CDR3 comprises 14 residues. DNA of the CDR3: TGTGCCAGCAGCTTTCGGGACTCCCACAATGAGCAGTTCTTC. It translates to CASSFRDSHNEQFF.

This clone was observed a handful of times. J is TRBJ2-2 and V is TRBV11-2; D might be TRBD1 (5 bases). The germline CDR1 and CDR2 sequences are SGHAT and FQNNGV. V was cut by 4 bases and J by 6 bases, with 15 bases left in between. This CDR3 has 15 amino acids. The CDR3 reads CASSSRQPVSGELFF. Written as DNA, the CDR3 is TGTGCCAGCAGCTCCCGACAGCCAGTGTCCGGGGAGCTGTTTTTT.

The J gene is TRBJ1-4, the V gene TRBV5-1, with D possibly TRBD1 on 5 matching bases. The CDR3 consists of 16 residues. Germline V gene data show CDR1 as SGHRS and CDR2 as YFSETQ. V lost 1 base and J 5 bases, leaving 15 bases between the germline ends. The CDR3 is CASSLFGSGGNEKLFF. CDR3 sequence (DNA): TGCGCCAGCAGCTTGTTCGGGTCCGGGGGAAATGAAAAACTGTTTTTT.

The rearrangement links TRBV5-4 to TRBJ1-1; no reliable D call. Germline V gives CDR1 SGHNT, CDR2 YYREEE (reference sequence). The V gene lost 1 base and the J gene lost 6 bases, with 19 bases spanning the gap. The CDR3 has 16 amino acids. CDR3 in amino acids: CASSLMVQEEKAEAFF. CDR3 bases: TGTGCCAGCAGCTTGATGGTGCAGGAGGAGAAGGCTGAAGCTTTCTTT.

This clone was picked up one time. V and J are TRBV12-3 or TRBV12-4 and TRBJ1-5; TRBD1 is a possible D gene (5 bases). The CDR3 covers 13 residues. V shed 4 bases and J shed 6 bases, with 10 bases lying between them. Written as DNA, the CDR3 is TGTGCCAGCAGTTCACAGGTGCGTCAGCCCCAGCATTTT. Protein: CASSSQVRQPQHF.

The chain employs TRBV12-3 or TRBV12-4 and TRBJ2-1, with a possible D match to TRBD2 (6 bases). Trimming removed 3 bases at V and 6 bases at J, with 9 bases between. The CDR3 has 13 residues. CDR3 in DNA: TGTGCCAGCAGTTTTGGAGGGGTCAATGAGCAGTTCTTC. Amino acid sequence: CASSFGGVNEQFF.

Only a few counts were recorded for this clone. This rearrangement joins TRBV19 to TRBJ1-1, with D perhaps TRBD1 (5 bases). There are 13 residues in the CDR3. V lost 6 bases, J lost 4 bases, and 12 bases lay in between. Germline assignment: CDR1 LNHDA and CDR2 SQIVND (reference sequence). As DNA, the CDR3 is TGTGCCAGTAGAGACCAGGGAAGCACTGAAGCTTTCTTT. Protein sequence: CASRDQGSTEAFF.

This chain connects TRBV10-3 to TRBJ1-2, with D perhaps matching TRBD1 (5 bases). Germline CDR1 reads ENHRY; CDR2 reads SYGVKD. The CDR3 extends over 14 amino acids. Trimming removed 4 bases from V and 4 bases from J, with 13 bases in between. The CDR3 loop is CAISGGGYSYGYTF. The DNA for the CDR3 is TGTGCCATCAGTGGTGGGGGGTATAGCTATGGCTACACCTTC.